This TCR beta chain emerged from a study of Ad26.COV2.S vaccination and SARS-CoV-2 variants. Study context: Participant was drawn from the COV1001 Ad26.COV2.S trial arm.

To note about this clone: Antigen unknown. The junction departs from the called germline gene at one end, perhaps through a read error.

Treatment denoted: some 20 received Ad26.COV2.S at low or high dose, single or two shots; several received placebo; per-sample allocation not given. Samples came from day 63 after the first vaccine or placebo injection. This person who donated was an adult of 18-55 years in Boston. Repertoires were generated with immunoSEQ multiplex PCR, while TCRdb's copy carries only in-frame clones and drops some. The profile shows roughly 380,000 clones, approximately 90% of them singletons. Findings of the study overall: Recipients of either vaccine or placebo displayed similar breadth of non-spike TCRs. Quantification of TCR breadth and depth may have yielded underestimates of total T cell responses.

This clonotype was sampled from a person aged 18-65 years who received the Ad26.COV2.S COVID-19 vaccine or a placebo. This material consisted of peripheral blood, taken in a trial of Ad26.COV2.S vaccine versus placebo.

The CDR3 here is CASSYLLEQYF. The CDR3 bases are TGTGCCAGCAGCTACTTATTGGAGCAGTACTTC. This chain uses TRBV6-5 with TRBJ2-7; D not certain. CDR1 and CDR2 from the germline V gene are MNHEY and SVGAGI. CDR3 length equals 11 residues.